The clone carrying this T cell receptor (beta chain) was detected many times. These data originate in a study of early T cells in non-severe SARS-CoV-2 infection. V dropped 5 bases and J dropped 2 bases, with 9 bases sitting between them. The CDR3 loop spans 13 amino acids. The germline CDR1 and CDR2 sequences are MNHEY and SVGAGI. TCRdb re-analysed the 5' RACE reads in MiXCR, keeping a single row per CDR3 protein. The table shows 85,000 to 100,000 distinct CDR3 sequences, with roughly 13% occurring only once. The material sequenced was whole blood. The chain links TRBV6-5 to TRBJ1-2, with D uncertain. This clonotype was obtained from an adult who was a healthcare worker with PCR-confirmed SARS-CoV-2 infection or an uninfected control (not recorded which). This chain's CDR3 is CASSPDLNYGYTF. CDR3 sequence (DNA): TGTGCCAGCAGTCCAGATCTAAACTATGGCTACACCTTC.